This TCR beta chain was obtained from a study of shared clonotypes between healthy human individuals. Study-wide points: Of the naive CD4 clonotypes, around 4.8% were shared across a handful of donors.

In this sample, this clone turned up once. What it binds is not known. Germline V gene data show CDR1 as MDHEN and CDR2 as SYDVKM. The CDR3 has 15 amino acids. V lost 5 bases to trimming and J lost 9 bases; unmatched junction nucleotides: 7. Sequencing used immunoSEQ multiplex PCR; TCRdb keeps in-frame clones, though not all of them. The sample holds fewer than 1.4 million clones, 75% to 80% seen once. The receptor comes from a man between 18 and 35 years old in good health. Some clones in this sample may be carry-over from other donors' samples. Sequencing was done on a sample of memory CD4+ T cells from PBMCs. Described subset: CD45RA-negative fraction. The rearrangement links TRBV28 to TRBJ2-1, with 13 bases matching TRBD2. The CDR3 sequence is CASSAWTSGRVEQFF. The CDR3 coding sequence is TGTGCCAGCAGTGCCTGGACTAGCGGGAGAGTTGAGCAGTTCTTC.